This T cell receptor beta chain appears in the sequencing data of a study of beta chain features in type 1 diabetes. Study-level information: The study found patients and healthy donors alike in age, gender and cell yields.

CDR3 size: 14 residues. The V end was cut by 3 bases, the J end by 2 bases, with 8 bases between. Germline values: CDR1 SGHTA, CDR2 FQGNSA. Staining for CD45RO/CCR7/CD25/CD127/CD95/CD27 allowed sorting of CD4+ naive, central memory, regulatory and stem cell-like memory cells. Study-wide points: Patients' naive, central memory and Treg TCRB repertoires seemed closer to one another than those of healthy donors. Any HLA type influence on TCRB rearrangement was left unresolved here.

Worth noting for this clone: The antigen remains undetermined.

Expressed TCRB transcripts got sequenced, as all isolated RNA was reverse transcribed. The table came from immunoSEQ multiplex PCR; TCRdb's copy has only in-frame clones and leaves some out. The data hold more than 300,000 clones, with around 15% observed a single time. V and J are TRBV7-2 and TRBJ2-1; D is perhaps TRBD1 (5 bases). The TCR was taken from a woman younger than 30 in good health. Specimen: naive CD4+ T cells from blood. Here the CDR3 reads CASSLGQPYNEQFF. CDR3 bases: TGTGCCAGCAGCTTGGGGCAGCCCTACAATGAGCAGTTCTTC.